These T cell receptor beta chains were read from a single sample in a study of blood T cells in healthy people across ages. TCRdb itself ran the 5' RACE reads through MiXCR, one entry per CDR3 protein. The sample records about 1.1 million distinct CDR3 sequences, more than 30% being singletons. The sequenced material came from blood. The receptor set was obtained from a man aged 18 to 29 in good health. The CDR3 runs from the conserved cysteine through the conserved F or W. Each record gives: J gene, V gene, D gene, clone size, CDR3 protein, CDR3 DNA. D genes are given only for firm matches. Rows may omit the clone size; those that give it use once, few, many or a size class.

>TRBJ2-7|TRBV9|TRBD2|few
CASSAVGTSGGYEQYF
TGTGCCAGCAGCGCCGTCGGGACTAGCGGAGGTTACGAGCAGTACTTC
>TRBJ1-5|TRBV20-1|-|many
CSASGSNQPQHF
TGCAGTGCTTCCGGGAGCAATCAGCCCCAGCATTTT
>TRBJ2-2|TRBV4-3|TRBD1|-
CASSQDLSGGGTGELFF
TGCGCCAGCAGCCAAGATCTGTCAGGGGGCGGCACCGGGGAGCTGTTTTTT
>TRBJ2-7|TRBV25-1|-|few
CASSEYWGSSSYEQYF
TGTGCCAGCAGTGAATATTGGGGTTCCAGCTCCTACGAGCAGTACTTC
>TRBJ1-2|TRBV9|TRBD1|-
CASSHARTGHSGYTF
TGTGCCAGCAGCCACGCACGGACAGGACACAGTGGCTACACCTTC
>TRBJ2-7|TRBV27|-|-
CASSTPLKGTSYEQYF
TGTGCCAGCAGTACCCCTTTGAAGGGGACATCCTACGAGCAGTACTTC
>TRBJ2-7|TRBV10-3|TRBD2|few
CAIMSGDSYNEQYF
TGTGCCATCATGAGCGGGGACTCCTACAATGAGCAGTACTTC
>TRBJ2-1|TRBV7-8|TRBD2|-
CASSLVPGLARPMHNEQFF
TGTGCCAGCAGCCTAGTCCCGGGACTAGCCCGCCCTATGCACAATGAGCAGTTCTTC
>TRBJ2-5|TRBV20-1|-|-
CSARRGHRETQYF
TGCAGTGCTAGAAGGGGTCACCGGGAGACCCAGTACTTC
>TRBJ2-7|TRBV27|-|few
CASRGHSYEQYF
TGTGCCAGCAGGGGTCACTCCTACGAGCAGTACTTC
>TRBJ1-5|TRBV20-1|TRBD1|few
CSAKDRANQPQHF
TGCAGTGCGAAGGACAGGGCGAATCAGCCCCAGCATTTT
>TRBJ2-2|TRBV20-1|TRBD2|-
CSASLRGDTGELFF
TGCAGTGCTAGCTTGCGGGGGGACACCGGGGAGCTGTTTTTT
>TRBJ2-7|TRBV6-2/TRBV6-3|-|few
CASRGGRALYEQYF
TGTGCCAGCAGAGGAGGGAGAGCTCTATACGAGCAGTACTTC
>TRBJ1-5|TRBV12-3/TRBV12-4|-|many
CASSLNSNQPQHF
TGTGCCAGCAGCTTAAATAGCAATCAGCCCCAGCATTTT
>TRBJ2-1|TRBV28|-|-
CASSLKGVRISYNEQFF
TGTGCCAGCAGTTTGAAGGGAGTCCGAATCTCCTACAATGAGCAGTTCTTC
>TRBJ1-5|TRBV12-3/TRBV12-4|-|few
CASSPDGYQPQHF
TGTGCCAGCAGTCCGGACGGCTATCAGCCCCAGCATTTT
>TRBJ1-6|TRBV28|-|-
CGGPISYNSPLHF
TGTGGCGGGCCAATCTCCTATAATTCACCCCTCCACTTT
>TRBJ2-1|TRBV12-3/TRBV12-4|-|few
CASSLDGEPYNEQFF
TGTGCCAGCAGTTTAGACGGGGAACCCTACAATGAGCAGTTCTTC
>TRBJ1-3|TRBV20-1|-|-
CSAKDSFSGNTIYF
TGCAGTGCAAAGGACAGCTTCTCTGGAAACACCATATATTTT
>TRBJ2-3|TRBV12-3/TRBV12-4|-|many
CASSTGPDTQYF
TGTGCCAGCAGCACGGGACCAGATACGCAGTATTTT
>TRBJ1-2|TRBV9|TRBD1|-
CVSSGTVSYGYTF
TGTGTCAGCAGCGGGACAGTGAGCTATGGCTACACCTTC
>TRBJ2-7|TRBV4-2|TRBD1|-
CASSQEWAGGNEQYF
TGTGCCAGCAGCCAAGAGTGGGCAGGGGGCAACGAGCAGTACTTC
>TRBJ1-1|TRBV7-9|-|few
CASSHLTNTEAFF
TGTGCCAGTAGCCATTTAACGAACACTGAAGCTTTCTTT
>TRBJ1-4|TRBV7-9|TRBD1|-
CASRKTGQGSEKLFF
TGTGCCAGCAGAAAAACGGGACAGGGGAGTGAAAAACTGTTTTTT
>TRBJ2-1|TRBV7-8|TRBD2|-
CASSLGTSGADNEQFF
TGTGCCAGCAGCCTCGGGACTAGCGGGGCAGACAATGAGCAGTTCTTC
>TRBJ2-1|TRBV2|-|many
CASSVASSYNEQFF
TGTGCCAGCTCTGTAGCGAGCTCCTACAATGAGCAGTTCTTC
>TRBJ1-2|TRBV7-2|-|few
CASSPVDSRYGYTF
TGTGCCAGCAGCCCGGTGGACAGTCGCTATGGCTACACCTTC
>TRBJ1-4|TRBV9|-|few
CASSVAGGLNEKLFF
TGTGCCAGCAGCGTAGCGGGGGGGCTTAATGAAAAACTGTTTTTT
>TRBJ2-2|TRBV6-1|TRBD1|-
CASSEGVTDRGPGELFF
TGTGCCAGCAGTGAAGGGGTTACGGACAGGGGTCCCGGGGAGCTGTTTTTT
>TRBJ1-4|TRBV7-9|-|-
CASSFGRVTNEKLFF
TGTGCCAGCAGCTTCGGGAGAGTAACTAATGAAAAACTGTTTTTT
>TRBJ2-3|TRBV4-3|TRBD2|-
CASNQEAGTSGSTDTQYF
TGCGCCAGCAACCAAGAAGCGGGGACTAGCGGGAGCACAGATACGCAGTATTTT